This T cell receptor (beta chain) stems from a study of cytomegalovirus exposure and HLA in healthy donors. Study outcomes and limitations: With high specificity and sensitivity, the classifier reportedly diagnosed cytomegalovirus status. A list of 150 or so TCR beta chains associated with cytomegalovirus was given. Subsequent analysis of the roughly 120 validation repertoires found a tendency for first-cohort TCR clusters to co-occur.

CDR3 length: 15 residues. Deletions cut 1 base from V and 0 bases from J, with 11 bases between. Germline V lookup: CDR1 SGDLS, CDR2 YYNGEE. Sequencing was performed with immunoSEQ multiplex PCR; in TCRdb, only in-frame clones are kept and a portion is missing. The profile shows 280,000 or so clones, over 75% of them singletons. This clone has a single count. Its matching antigen is unknown. Separation from the approximately 710-subject first cohort characterized the roughly 120-subject validation cohort, to which the donors belonged. The sequence came from a woman aged 18-35 years in good health and CMV-seronegative. The sequenced sample was PBMCs. This sequence joins TRBV9 and TRBJ2-7, with D perhaps TRBD2 (6 bases). The CDR3, as DNA: TGTGCCAGCAGCGTATCGGCGGGAAGCTCCTACGAGCAGTACTTC. Its translation: CASSVSAGSSYEQYF.